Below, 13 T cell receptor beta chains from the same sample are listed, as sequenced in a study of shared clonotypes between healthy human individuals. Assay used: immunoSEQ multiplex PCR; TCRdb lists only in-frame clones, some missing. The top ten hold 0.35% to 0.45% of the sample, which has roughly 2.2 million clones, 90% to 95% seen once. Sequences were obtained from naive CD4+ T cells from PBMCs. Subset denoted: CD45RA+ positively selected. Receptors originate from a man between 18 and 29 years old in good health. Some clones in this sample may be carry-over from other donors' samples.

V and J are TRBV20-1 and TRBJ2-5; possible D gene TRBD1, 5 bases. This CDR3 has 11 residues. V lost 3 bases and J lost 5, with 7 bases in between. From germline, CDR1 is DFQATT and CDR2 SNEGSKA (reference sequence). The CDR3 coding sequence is TGCAGTGCTAGCAGGGATGAGACCCAGTACTTC. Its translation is CSASRDETQYF.

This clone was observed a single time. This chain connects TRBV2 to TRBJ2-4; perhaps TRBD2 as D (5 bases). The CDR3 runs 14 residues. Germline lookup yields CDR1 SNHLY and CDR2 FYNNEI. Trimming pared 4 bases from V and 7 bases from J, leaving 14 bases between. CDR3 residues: CASSGGRGPNIQYF. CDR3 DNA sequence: TGTGCCAGCAGTGGAGGGAGAGGTCCTAACATTCAGTACTTC. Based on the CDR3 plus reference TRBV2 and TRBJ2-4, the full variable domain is EPEVTQTPSHQVTQMGQEVILRCVPISNHLYFYWYRQILGQKVEFLVSFYNNEISEKSEIFDDQFSVERPDGSNFTLKIRSTKLEDSAMYFCASSGGRGPNIQYFGAGTRLSVL.

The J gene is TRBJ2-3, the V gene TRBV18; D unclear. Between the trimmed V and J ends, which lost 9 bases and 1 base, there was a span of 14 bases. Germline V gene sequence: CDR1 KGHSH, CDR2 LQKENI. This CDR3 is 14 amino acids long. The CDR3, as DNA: TGTGCCAGTAGCCCGTCTAGTCGCACAGATACGCAGTATTTT. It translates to CASSPSSRTDTQYF.

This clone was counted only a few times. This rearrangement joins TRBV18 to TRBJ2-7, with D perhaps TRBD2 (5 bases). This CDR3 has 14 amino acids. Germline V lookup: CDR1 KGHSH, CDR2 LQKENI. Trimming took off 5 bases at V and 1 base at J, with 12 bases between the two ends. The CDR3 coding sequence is TGTGCCAGCTCAAGTTTGAGGGTTTCCTACGAGCAGTACTTC. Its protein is CASSSLRVSYEQYF.

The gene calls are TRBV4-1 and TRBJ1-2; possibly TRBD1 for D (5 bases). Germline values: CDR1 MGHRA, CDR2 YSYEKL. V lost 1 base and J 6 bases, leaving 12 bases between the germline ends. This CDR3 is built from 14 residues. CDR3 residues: CASSQGGTGNGYTF. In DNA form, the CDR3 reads TGCGCCAGCAGCCAAGGGGGCACCGGAAATGGCTACACCTTC.

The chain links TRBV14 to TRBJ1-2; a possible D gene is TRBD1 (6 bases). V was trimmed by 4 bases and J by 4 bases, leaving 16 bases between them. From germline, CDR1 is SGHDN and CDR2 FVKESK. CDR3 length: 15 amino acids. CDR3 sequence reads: CASSPRTVAIYGYTF. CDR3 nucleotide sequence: TGTGCCAGCAGCCCTCGGACAGTAGCAATCTATGGCTACACCTTC.

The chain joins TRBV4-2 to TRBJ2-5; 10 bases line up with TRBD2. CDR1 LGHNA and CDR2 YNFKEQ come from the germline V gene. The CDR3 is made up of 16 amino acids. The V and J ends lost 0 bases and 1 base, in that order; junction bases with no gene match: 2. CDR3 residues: CASSQERTSGQETQYF. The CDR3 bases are TGTGCCAGCAGCCAAGAGAGGACTAGCGGCCAAGAGACCCAGTACTTC.

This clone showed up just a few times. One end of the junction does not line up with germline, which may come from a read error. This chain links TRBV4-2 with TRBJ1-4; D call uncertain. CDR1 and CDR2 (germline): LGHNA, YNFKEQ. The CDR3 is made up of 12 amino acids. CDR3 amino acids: CASSQDLTDLYF. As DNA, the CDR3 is TGTGCCAGCAGCCAAGATTTAACAGATCTTTATTTT.

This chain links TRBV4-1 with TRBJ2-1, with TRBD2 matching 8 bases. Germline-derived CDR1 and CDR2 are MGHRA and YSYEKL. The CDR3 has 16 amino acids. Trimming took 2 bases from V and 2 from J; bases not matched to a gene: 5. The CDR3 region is CASSQTREVTYNEQFF. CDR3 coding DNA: TGCGCCAGCAGCCAAACGCGGGAGGTCACCTACAATGAGCAGTTCTTC.

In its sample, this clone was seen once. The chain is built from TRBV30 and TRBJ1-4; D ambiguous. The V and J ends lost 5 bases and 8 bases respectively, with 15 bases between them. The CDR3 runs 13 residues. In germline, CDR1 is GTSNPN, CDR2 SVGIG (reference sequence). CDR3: CAWAEMTSEKLFF. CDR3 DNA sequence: TGTGCCTGGGCAGAAATGACGAGCGAAAAACTGTTTTTT.

The DNA of the CDR3 is TGTGCCAGCAGTTTCCGCGGGAAGAACACCGGGGAGCTGTTTTTT. It encodes CASSFRGKNTGELFF. The genes are TRBV28 and TRBJ2-2; a weak D match, TRBD2 (6 bases). Germline V gives CDR1 MDHEN, CDR2 SYDVKM. The CDR3 consists of 15 residues. V was shortened by 3 bases and J by 1 base, with 9 bases between the two germline ends.

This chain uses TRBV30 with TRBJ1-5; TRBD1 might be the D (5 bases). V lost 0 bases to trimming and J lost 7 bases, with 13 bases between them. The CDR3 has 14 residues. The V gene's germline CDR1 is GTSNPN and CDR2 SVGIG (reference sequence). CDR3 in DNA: TGTGCCTGGAGTGTAGCGACAGTCAACCAGCCCCAGCATTTT. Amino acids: CAWSVATVNQPQHF.

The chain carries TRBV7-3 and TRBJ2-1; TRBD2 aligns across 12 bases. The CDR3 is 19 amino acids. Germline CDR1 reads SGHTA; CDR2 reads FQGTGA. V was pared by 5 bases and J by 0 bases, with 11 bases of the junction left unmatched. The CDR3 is CASSQYGLAGSSSYNEQFF. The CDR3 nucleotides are TGTGCCAGCAGCCAATACGGACTAGCGGGATCGAGCTCCTACAATGAGCAGTTCTTC.